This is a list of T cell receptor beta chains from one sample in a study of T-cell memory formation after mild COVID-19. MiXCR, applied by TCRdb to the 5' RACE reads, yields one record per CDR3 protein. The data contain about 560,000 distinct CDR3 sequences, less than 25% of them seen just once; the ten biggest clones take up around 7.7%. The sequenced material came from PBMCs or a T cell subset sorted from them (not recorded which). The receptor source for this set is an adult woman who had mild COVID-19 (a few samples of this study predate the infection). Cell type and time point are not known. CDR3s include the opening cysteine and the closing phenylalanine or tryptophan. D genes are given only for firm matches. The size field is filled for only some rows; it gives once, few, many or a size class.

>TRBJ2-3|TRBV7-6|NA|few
CASSNLDRPTDTQYF
TGTGCCAGCAGCAACCTGGACAGACCCACAGATACGCAGTATTTT
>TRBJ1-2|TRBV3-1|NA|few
CASSRIPIGVYFRHPNYGYTF
TGTGCCAGCAGCCGAATCCCGATTGGAGTCTATTTTAGGCATCCTAACTATGGCTACACCTTC
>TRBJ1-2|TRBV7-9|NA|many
CASSLDLNIYGYTF
TGTGCCAGCAGCTTGGACCTAAATATCTATGGCTACACCTTC
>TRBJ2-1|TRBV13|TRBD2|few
CASSSTSGGANEQFF
TGTGCCAGCAGCTCGACTAGCGGGGGGGCAAATGAGCAGTTCTTC
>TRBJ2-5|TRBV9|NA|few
CASSVDPAKETQYF
TGTGCCAGCAGCGTAGATCCAGCGAAAGAGACCCAGTACTTC
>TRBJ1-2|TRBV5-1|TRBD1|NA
CASSPLQGAVYGYTF
TGCGCCAGCAGCCCGCTACAGGGGGCGGTCTATGGCTACACCTTC
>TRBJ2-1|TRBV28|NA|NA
CASSLFSGTGGLAAPRQFF
TGTGCCAGCAGTCTATTCTCCGGGACAGGGGGACTAGCGGCCCCACGTCAGTTCTTC
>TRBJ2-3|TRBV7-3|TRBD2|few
CASSLAGAVTDTQYF
TGTGCCAGCAGCCTAGCGGGCGCGGTCACAGATACGCAGTATTTT
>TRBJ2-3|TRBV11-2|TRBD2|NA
CASRRTSGRAQDTQYF
TGTGCCAGCAGAAGGACTAGCGGGAGGGCCCAAGATACGCAGTATTTT
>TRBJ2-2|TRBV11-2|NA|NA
CAGQRATTNTGELFF
TGTGCCGGCCAGCGGGCGACAACGAACACCGGGGAGCTGTTTTTT
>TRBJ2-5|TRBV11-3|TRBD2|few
CASKKGEGLTGTERSQYF
TGTGCCAGCAAGAAAGGGGAGGGCCTAACCGGGACGGAGAGGTCCCAGTACTTC
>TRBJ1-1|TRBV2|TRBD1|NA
CASRLRQGTEAFF
TGTGCCAGCAGATTACGACAGGGCACTGAAGCTTTCTTT
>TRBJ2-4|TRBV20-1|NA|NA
CSASLTGIQYF
TGCAGTGCTAGCCTAACAGGCATTCAGTACTTC
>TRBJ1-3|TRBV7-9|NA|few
CASTPQQGAGNTIYF
TGTGCCAGCACCCCCCAACAGGGAGCCGGAAACACCATATATTTT
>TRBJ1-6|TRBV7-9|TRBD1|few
CASSLGDRRYNSPLHF
TGTGCCAGCAGCCTAGGGGACAGGCGTTATAATTCACCCCTCCACTTT
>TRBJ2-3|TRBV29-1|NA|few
CSVETTSDTQYF
TGCAGCGTTGAAACCACCTCAGATACGCAGTATTTT
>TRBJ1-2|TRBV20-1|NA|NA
CSATPTRSGYTF
TGCAGTGCTACCCCGACCCGGTCGGGCTACACCTTC
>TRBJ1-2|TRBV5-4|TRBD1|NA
CASSSVGTGGRDGYTF
TGTGCCAGCAGCTCCGTCGGGACAGGGGGCCGGGATGGCTACACCTTC
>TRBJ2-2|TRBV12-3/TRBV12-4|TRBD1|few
CASSRDRSYTGELFF
TGTGCCAGCAGTCGGGACAGGTCGTACACCGGGGAGCTGTTTTTT
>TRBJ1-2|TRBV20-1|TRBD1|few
CSANVDQGASGYTF
TGCAGTGCTAATGTAGATCAGGGGGCTAGTGGCTACACCTTC
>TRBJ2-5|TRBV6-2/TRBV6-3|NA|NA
CASRGLADQETQYF
TGTGCCAGCAGAGGGTTAGCGGATCAAGAGACCCAGTACTTC
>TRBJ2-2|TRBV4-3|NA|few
CASSQESRLAMTGELFF
TGCGCCAGCAGCCAAGAAAGTCGTCTAGCGATGACCGGGGAGCTGTTTTTT
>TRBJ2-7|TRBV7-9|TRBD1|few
CASSSFGTEYEQYF
TGTGCCAGCAGCTCATTTGGGACAGAGTACGAGCAGTACTTC
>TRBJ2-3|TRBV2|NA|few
CASSDRGPTIYF
TGTGCCAGCAGTGATCGGGGGCCCACGATATACTTT
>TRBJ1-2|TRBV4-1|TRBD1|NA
CASSPHPLTGDYGYTF
TGCGCCAGCAGCCCCCACCCCTTGACAGGGGACTATGGCTACACCTTC
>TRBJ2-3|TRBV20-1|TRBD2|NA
CSAYSGRTSTDTQYF
TGCAGTGCTTATAGCGGGAGAACTAGCACAGATACGCAGTATTTT
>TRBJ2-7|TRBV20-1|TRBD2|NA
CSASQGIGREIPHGEQYF
TGCAGTGCTTCACAGGGTATCGGGAGGGAGATCCCCCATGGGGAGCAGTACTTC
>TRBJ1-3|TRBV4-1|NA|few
CASSPVGFGDTIYF
TGCGCCAGCAGCCCGGTCGGTTTTGGGGACACCATATATTTT
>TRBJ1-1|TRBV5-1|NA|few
CASSLGGTDSIKRAFF
TGCGCCAGCAGCTTGGGGGGGACGGATTCCATCAAGAGAGCTTTCTTT
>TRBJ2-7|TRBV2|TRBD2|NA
CASSELGGRSSYEQYF
TGTGCCAGCAGCGAGCTTGGCGGGAGGAGCTCCTACGAGCAGTACTTC
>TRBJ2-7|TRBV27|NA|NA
CATRGGAYEQYF
TGTGCCACCAGGGGGGGGGCCTACGAGCAGTACTTC
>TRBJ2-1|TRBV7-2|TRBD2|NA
CASSLGPAGGYNEQFF
TGTGCCAGCAGCTTAGGCCCAGCGGGAGGGTACAATGAGCAGTTCTTC
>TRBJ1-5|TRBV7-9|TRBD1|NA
CASSSGGGLRPQHF
TGTGCCAGCAGCTCAGGGGGGGGGCTGAGGCCCCAGCATTTT
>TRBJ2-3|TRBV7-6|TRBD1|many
CASSLRQGITDTQYF
TGTGCCAGCAGCTTACGACAGGGGATCACAGATACGCAGTATTTT
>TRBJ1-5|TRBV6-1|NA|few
CASGSVGAQPQHF
TGTGCCAGCGGGTCGGTTGGGGCTCAGCCCCAGCATTTT
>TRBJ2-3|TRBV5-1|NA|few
CASSLGWGDTQYF
TGCGCCAGCAGCTTGGGGTGGGGGGATACGCAGTATTTT
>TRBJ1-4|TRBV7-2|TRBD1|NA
CASSTMPGQGIEKLFF
TGTGCCAGCAGCACAATGCCGGGACAGGGGATTGAAAAACTGTTTTTT
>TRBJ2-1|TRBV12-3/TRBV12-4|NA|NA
CASSFYVGDPFYNEQFF
TGTGCCAGCAGTTTCTATGTGGGGGACCCCTTTTACAATGAGCAGTTCTTC
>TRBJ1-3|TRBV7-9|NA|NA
CASSFDRRSSGNTIYF
TGTGCCAGCAGCTTCGACAGGAGGAGCTCTGGAAACACCATATATTTT
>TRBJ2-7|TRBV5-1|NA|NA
CASSLGGISSYEQYF
TGCGCCAGCAGCTTGGGCGGTATTAGCTCCTACGAGCAGTACTTC
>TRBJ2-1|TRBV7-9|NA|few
CASSLHDRTYNEQFF
TGTGCCAGCAGCTTACACGACCGGACTTACAATGAGCAGTTCTTC
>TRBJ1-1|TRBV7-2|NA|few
CASRYDRSGAFF
TGTGCCAGCAGGTATGACAGATCGGGAGCTTTCTTT
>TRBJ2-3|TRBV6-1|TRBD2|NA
CASSDRTSGPRTDTQYF
TGTGCCAGCAGTGACAGGACTAGCGGACCCCGCACAGATACGCAGTATTTT
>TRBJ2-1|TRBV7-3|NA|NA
CASSPRTTYYNEQFF
TGTGCCAGCAGCCCTCGGACTACCTACTACAATGAGCAGTTCTTC
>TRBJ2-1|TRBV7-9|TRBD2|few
CASSLEGSGRRYNEQFF
TGTGCCAGCAGCTTAGAGGGTAGCGGGCGTCGTTACAATGAGCAGTTCTTC
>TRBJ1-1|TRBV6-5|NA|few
CASSPSSFEAFF
TGTGCCAGCAGCCCCTCAAGCTTTGAAGCTTTCTTT